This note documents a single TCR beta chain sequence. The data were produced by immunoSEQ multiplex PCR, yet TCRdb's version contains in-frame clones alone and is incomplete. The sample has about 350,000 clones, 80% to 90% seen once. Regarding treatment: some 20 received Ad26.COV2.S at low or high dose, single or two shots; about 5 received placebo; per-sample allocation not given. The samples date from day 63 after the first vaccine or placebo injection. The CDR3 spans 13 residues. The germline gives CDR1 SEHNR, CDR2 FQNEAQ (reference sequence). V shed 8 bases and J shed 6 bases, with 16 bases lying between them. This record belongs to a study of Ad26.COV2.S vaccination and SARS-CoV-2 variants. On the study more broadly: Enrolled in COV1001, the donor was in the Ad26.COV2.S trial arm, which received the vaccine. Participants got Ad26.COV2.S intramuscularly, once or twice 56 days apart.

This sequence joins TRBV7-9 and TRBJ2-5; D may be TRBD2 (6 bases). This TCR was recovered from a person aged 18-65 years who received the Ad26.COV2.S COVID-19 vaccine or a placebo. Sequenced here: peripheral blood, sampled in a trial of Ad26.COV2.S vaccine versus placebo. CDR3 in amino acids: CASLRGQGQTQYF. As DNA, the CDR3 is TGTGCCAGCTTGCGGGGCCAAGGACAGACCCAGTACTTC. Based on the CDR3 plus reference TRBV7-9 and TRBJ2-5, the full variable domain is DTGVSQNPRHKITKRGQNVTFRCDPISEHNRLYWYRQTLGQGPEFLTYFQNEAQLEKSRLLSDRFSAERPKGSFSTLEIQRTEQGDSAMYLCASLRGQGQTQYFGPGTRLLVL.